The clone carrying this T cell receptor (beta chain) was observed many times. All patients were treatment-naive before thyroid surgery. Germline lookup yields CDR1 LGHNA and CDR2 YNFKEQ. Trimming at V came to 4 bases and at J to 4 bases, leaving 13 bases not matched to a gene. The CDR3 is 17 residues long. TCRdb reprocessed the PCR reads using MiXCR. Among just over 20,000 clones listed, 15% to 17% were seen once. This sample was taken from a study of metastatic and nonmetastatic thyroid tumors. Looking at the study overall: Across peripheral blood and tumor or nodule tissue samples taken from malignant and benign thyroid patients, the repertoires were compared with one another.

The sequenced sample was blood. J is TRBJ2-7 and V is TRBV4-2; 10 bases agree with TRBD2. The origin of this receptor is a female donor with papillary thyroid cancer or a benign thyroid nodule (not recorded which). Some clones in this sample may be carry-over from other donors' samples. CDR3 loop: CASSPEASGSLRYEQYF. The CDR3 coding sequence is TGTGCCAGCAGCCCTGAAGCTAGCGGGAGTTTGAGGTACGAGCAGTACTTC.